This T cell receptor beta chain was captured by sequencing in a study of regulatory T cells in long-lasting Graves disease. The germline gives CDR1 SGHVS, CDR2 FQNEAQ. The V segment lost 2 bases and the J segment 4 bases; nucleotides outside the gene matches: 8. The CDR3 is made up of 15 amino acids. Points from the study as a whole: Among samples with persistent disease, TRBV28, TRBJ1-2 and TRBJ2-5 were favored.

In regard to this clonotype: The antigen remains undetermined.

In building TCR beta libraries, iRepertoire HTBI primers were used together with Arm-PCR of CDR3 regions. TCRdb reprocessed the multiplex PCR reads via MiXCR and lists one record per CDR3 protein. The sample holds some 370,000 distinct CDR3 sequences, more than 20% seen once. The time point was: persistent/refractory GD, antithyroid drugs over 5 years with positive TRAb. PBMC-derived RNA was used for the TCR library. The sequences come from peripheral blood mononuclear cells (PBMCs), collected when the disease was refractory, from a patient treated with antithyroid drugs. The J gene is TRBJ2-7, the V gene TRBV7-8; TRBD2 aligns across 7 bases. The source is a woman in her thirties or forties with Graves disease. This chain's CDR3 is CASSLQYMGGYEQYF. DNA for the CDR3: TGTGCCAGCAGCTTACAGTACATGGGGGGGTACGAGCAGTACTTC.